Below are 17 T cell receptor beta chains sequenced from a single sample in a study of PD-1 blockade in classical Hodgkin lymphoma. Brentuximab vedotin exposure varied among the patients, all of whom had relapsed after autologous stem cell transplantation. The table came from immunoSEQ multiplex PCR; TCRdb's copy has only in-frame clones and leaves some out. The sample has about 23,000 clones, over 60% seen once; the top ten hold about 15%. Source: peripheral blood mononuclear cells (PBMCs), taken before the second cycle of nivolumab. These receptors were obtained from a human donor with classical Hodgkin lymphoma.

The CDR3 DNA reads TGTGCCAGCAGCCAAACCGGGACACCGAAAGAGACCCAGTACTTC. This translates into CASSQTGTPKETQYF. The V gene is TRBV7-9, the J gene TRBJ2-5, with D maybe TRBD1 (6 bases). From germline, CDR1 is SEHNR and CDR2 FQNEAQ (reference sequence). The CDR3 covers 15 residues. V was trimmed by 5 bases and J by 3 bases, leaving 16 bases between them.

This clone was observed a few times. The rearrangement uses TRBV28 and TRBJ1-2; 9 bases align to TRBD1. CDR3 length: 14 amino acids. Trimming removed 5 bases from V and 8 bases from J; junction bases left unmatched: 9. Germline V CDR1 and CDR2: MDHEN, SYDVKM. The CDR3 nucleotides are TGTGCCAGCAGTCCTCCAGACAGGGGGTTAGGCTACACCTTC. Amino acid sequence: CASSPPDRGLGYTF.

V and J are TRBV29-1 and TRBJ2-3, with TRBD2 matching 8 bases. There are 14 residues in the CDR3. Germline lookup yields CDR1 SQVTM and CDR2 ANQGSEA. With 2 bases clipped from V and 2 bases from J, the junction kept 3 bases outside the gene matches. CDR3 sequence (DNA): TGCAGCGTTGAATTAGCGGGGACCACAGATACGCAGTATTTT. It is translated as CSVELAGTTDTQYF.

The chain links TRBV11-2 to TRBJ1-5; a possible D gene is TRBD1 (5 bases). From germline, CDR1 is SGHAT and CDR2 FQNNGV. Trimming shortened V by 2 bases and J by 7 bases, and 12 bases separated the two germline ends. The CDR3 covers 14 residues. The CDR3 region has the DNA TGTGCCAGCAGCTTACTGGGGGGTGGGCAGCCCCAGCATTTT. Protein: CASSLLGGGQPQHF.

This clone was picked up a small number of times. J is TRBJ2-1 and V is TRBV27; D is unclear. The length of the CDR3 is 13 residues. Germline assignment: CDR1 MNHEY and CDR2 SMNVEV (reference sequence). V lost 1 base and J lost 0, with 1 base in between. In nucleotides, the CDR3 is TGTGCCAGCAGTTTATTCTCCTACAATGAGCAGTTCTTC. Translating it yields CASSLFSYNEQFF.

The V gene is TRBV23-1, the J gene TRBJ2-4, with D unresolved. TRBV23-1 is an ORF, and what it does is uncertain. Trimming removed 6 bases from V and 0 bases from J, with 12 bases in between. This CDR3 spans 15 amino acids. The CDR3 DNA sequence: TGCGCCAGCAGACGACGGATCTTAGCCAAAAACATTCAGTACTTC. Its translation: CASRRRILAKNIQYF.

This chain uses TRBV6-1 with TRBJ2-5; no clear D gene. The CDR3 loop spans 13 amino acids. V dropped 4 bases and J dropped 0 bases, with 6 bases sitting between them. Per germline, CDR1 MNHNS and CDR2 SASEGT. CDR3 nucleotide sequence: TGTGCCAGCAGTGTGACGTACCAAGAGACCCAGTACTTC. Translating it yields CASSVTYQETQYF.

V is TRBV25-1 and J is TRBJ1-2; no definite D call. Germline values: CDR1 MGHDK, CDR2 SYGVNS. This CDR3 contains 11 residues. Trimming shortened V by 4 bases and J by 2 bases, and 2 bases separated the two germline ends. CDR3 residues: CASSGNYGYTF. The CDR3 DNA is TGTGCCAGCAGTGGCAACTATGGCTACACCTTC.

J is TRBJ1-5 and V is TRBV18; D not resolved. The length of the CDR3 is 15 residues. The germline V gene encodes CDR1 KGHSH and CDR2 LQKENI. Trimming removed 2 bases from V and 6 bases from J, with 14 bases in between. The chain's CDR3 is CASSPGPAGGQPQHF. The CDR3 DNA reads TGTGCCAGCTCACCAGGACCGGCGGGCGGTCAGCCCCAGCATTTT.

The J gene is TRBJ1-2, the V gene TRBV5-1, with 8 positions matching TRBD1. Germline V gene data show CDR1 as SGHRS and CDR2 as YFSETQ. This CDR3 is 15 amino acids long. The trim removed 5 bases at V and 4 bases at J, leaving 10 bases unmatched. The CDR3 DNA reads TGCGCCAGCAGGGGAGGAGCGGGACAGGTCTATGGCTACACCTTC. Protein sequence: CASRGGAGQVYGYTF.

The chain is built from TRBV7-9 and TRBJ2-2, with 12 bases fitting TRBD2. CDR3 length equals 17 residues. Germline values: CDR1 SEHNR, CDR2 FQNEAQ (reference sequence). V lost 3 bases and J lost 6; bases outside the gene matches: 8. The CDR3 coding sequence is TGTGCCAGCAGCTTTCTAGCGGGAGGGCCCCGGCCCGGGGAGCTGTTTTTT. This encodes CASSFLAGGPRPGELFF.

The rearrangement joins TRBV5-1 to TRBJ1-2, with a possible D match to TRBD1 (5 bases). This CDR3 comprises 12 residues. V was shortened by 9 bases and J by 7 bases, with 16 bases between the two germline ends. Germline V CDR1 and CDR2: SGHRS, YFSETQ. Here the CDR3 reads CANQTEPGGYTF. In DNA form, the CDR3 reads TGCGCCAATCAGACAGAACCTGGTGGCTACACCTTC.

The chain employs TRBV6-1 and TRBJ2-5; 7 bases map to TRBD2. The V and J ends lost 7 bases and 2 bases, in that order; junction bases with no gene match: 4. CDR1 MNHNS and CDR2 SASEGT come from the germline V gene. The CDR3 totals 13 residues. CDR3 residues: CASMSSGQETQYF. Here the CDR3 DNA reads TGTGCCAGCATGTCTAGCGGACAAGAGACCCAGTACTTC.

This clone occurred once. The rearrangement uses TRBV9 and TRBJ2-3; 7 positions agree with TRBD2. Losses at the gene ends were 0 bases for V and 0 bases for J; bases not matched to a gene: 4. This CDR3 comprises 16 residues. CDR1 and CDR2 (germline): SGDLS, YYNGEE. The CDR3 region is CASSVGAGASTDTQYF. The CDR3 DNA reads as TGTGCCAGCAGCGTAGGGGCGGGAGCTAGCACAGATACGCAGTATTTT.

The V and J genes are TRBV7-9 and TRBJ2-7; TRBD2 might be the D (6 bases). Per germline, CDR1 SEHNR and CDR2 FQNEAQ (reference sequence). V lost 5 bases, J lost 7 bases, and 9 bases lay in between. The CDR3 loop spans 11 amino acids. The CDR3, as DNA: TGTGCCAGCAGCGACCGGGGGGAGCAGTACTTC. It encodes CASSDRGEQYF.

This chain uses TRBV20-1 with TRBJ1-2; D remains ambiguous. The CDR3 covers 11 residues. CDR1 and CDR2 from the germline V gene are DFQATT and SNEGSKA (reference sequence). The V and J ends lost 5 bases and 8 bases respectively, with 12 bases between them. CDR3 sequence reads: CSAPRSAGYTF. As DNA, the CDR3 is TGCAGTGCTCCCAGATCAGCAGGCTACACCTTC.

The gene calls are TRBV10-3 and TRBJ2-7, with 10 bases aligning to TRBD1. V lost 2 bases, J lost 3 bases, and 7 bases stayed unmatched. CDR1 is ENHRY and CDR2 is SYGVKD in the germline V gene. This CDR3 spans 16 amino acids. CDR3 in DNA: TGTGCCATCAGTGAGCGGGCCGGGACAGGGGTCTACGAGCAGTACTTC. Its translation is CAISERAGTGVYEQYF.